Below are 17 T cell receptor beta chains sequenced from a single sample in a study of blood T cell repertoires in COVID-19. Measured with immunoSEQ multiplex PCR; TCRdb has only the in-frame clones, and not every one. The repertoire holds more than 200,000 clones, with approximately 81% as singletons. The sequenced material came from peripheral blood. The source of these receptors is a woman aged 80 or over with COVID-19, enrolled during active disease.

This chain links TRBV28 with TRBJ2-7, with a weak D call TRBD1 (7 bases). Germline CDR1 reads MDHEN; CDR2 reads SYDVKM. The CDR3 is made up of 14 amino acids. V was pared by 7 bases and J by 2 bases, with 15 bases between. The CDR3, as DNA: TGTGCCAGCACCCCCCAGGGGGGAGCCTACGAGCAGTACTTC. Its protein is CASTPQGGAYEQYF.

This clone has just a few counts. This chain connects TRBV12-3 or TRBV12-4 to TRBJ2-2; 7 positions agree with TRBD2. The CDR3 contains 13 residues. The V gene end was trimmed by 3 bases and the J gene end by 14 bases; junction bases not matched to a gene: 9. The CDR3 loop is CASSFGRRTSLFF. CDR3 in DNA: TGTGCCAGCAGTTTTGGGAGACGGACTAGTCTGTTTTTT.

This chain links TRBV2 with TRBJ1-3; 7 bases agree with TRBD1. The CDR3 extends over 13 amino acids. Germline loops: CDR1 SNHLY, CDR2 FYNNEI. Trimming removed 9 bases from V and 3 bases from J; junction bases left unmatched: 5. CDR3 protein: CASQGDGGNTIYF. The DNA for the CDR3 is TGTGCCAGTCAGGGGGACGGTGGAAACACCATATATTTT. The full variable domain, in which reference TRBV2 and TRBJ1-3 provide the parts outside the CDR3, is EPEVTQTPSHQVTQMGQEVILRCVPISNHLYFYWYRQILGQKVEFLVSFYNNEISEKSEIFDDQFSVERPDGSNFTLKIRSTKLEDSAMYFCASQGDGGNTIYFGEGSWLTVV.

This chain uses TRBV5-1 with TRBJ1-3; possible D gene TRBD1, 5 bases. Germline V gene data show CDR1 as SGHRS and CDR2 as YFSETQ. CDR3 length: 15 residues. V gave up 5 bases and J gave up 0 bases, with 12 bases separating them. The DNA of the CDR3 is TGCGCCAGCAGTTACGACAGTTACTCTGGAAACACCATATATTTT. Amino acid sequence: CASSYDSYSGNTIYF.

V gene TRBV6-6 combines with J gene TRBJ2-7; D possibly corresponds to TRBD2 (7 bases). Germline V lookup: CDR1 MNHNY, CDR2 SVGAGI (reference sequence). The CDR3 has 13 residues. V lost 6 bases, J lost 7 bases, and 16 bases lay in between. CDR3 loop: CASSREEGTEQYV. CDR3 DNA sequence: TGTGCCAGCAGCCGGGAGGAAGGGACAGAGCAGTACGTC.

The genes are TRBV7-8 and TRBJ1-2; D gene ambiguous. Looked up from germline, CDR1 is SGHVS and CDR2 is FQNEAQ. Trimming cost V 5 bases and J 5 bases, with 9 bases left between them. There are 12 residues in the CDR3. CDR3 residues: CASSPLLYGYTF. Here the CDR3 DNA reads TGTGCCAGCAGCCCCTTATTGTATGGCTACACCTTC.

The V call is TRBV5-1, the J call TRBJ2-2; 7 bases fit TRBD2. The germline V gene encodes CDR1 SGHRS and CDR2 YFSETQ. The CDR3 has 14 amino acids. The V gene end was trimmed by 2 bases and the J gene end by 3 bases; junction bases not matched to a gene: 1. CDR3 region: CASSLRGDTGELFF. CDR3 sequence (DNA): TGCGCCAGCAGCTTACGGGGGGACACCGGGGAGCTGTTTTTT.

This CDR3 reads CATGQIERNSPLHF. CDR3 nucleotide sequence: TGTGCCACCGGACAGATCGAAAGAAATTCACCCCTCCACTTT. The gene calls are TRBV24-1 and TRBJ1-6, with D possibly being TRBD1 (6 bases). Trimming pared 9 bases from V and 7 bases from J, leaving 15 bases between. This CDR3 region has 14 residues. Germline CDR1 and CDR2: KGHDR and SFDVKD.

The V gene is TRBV6-6, the J gene TRBJ1-4; D unresolved. Germline loops: CDR1 MNHNY, CDR2 SVGAGI (reference sequence). The CDR3 length is 15 residues. The V and J ends lost 0 bases and 4 bases respectively, with 9 bases between them. This CDR3 reads CASSYSPVLNEKLFF. The CDR3 coding sequence is TGTGCCAGCAGTTACTCGCCGGTACTTAATGAAAAACTGTTTTTT.

The V call is TRBV24-1, the J call TRBJ1-5; tentatively, D is TRBD1 (6 bases). The V gene's germline CDR1 is KGHDR and CDR2 SFDVKD. The CDR3 has 16 amino acids. V lost 2 bases and J 0 bases, leaving 10 bases between the germline ends. CDR3: CATSDSDSSSNQPQHF. CDR3 DNA: TGTGCCACCAGTGATTCGGACAGTAGTAGCAATCAGCCCCAGCATTTT.

The gene calls are TRBV15 and TRBJ2-5, with D tentatively TRBD1 (6 bases). Germline loops: CDR1 LNHNV, CDR2 YYDKDF (reference sequence). With 3 bases removed from V and 3 bases from J, the gap between germline ends came to 11 bases. The CDR3 is 14 amino acids. The chain's CDR3 is CATSSIQGEETQYF. DNA for the CDR3: TGTGCCACCAGCAGCATACAGGGAGAAGAGACCCAGTACTTC.

The chain has TRBV5-1 and TRBJ2-3; 8 nucleotides align to TRBD2. The CDR3 runs to 13 residues. The V segment lost 3 bases and the J segment 4 bases; nucleotides outside the gene matches: 1. Looked up from germline, CDR1 is SGHRS and CDR2 is YFSETQ. The CDR3 coding sequence is TGCGCCAGCAGCTCCGGGGGGGCAGATACGCAGTATTTT. Translating gives CASSSGGADTQYF.

This clone is a singleton in its sample. The V and J genes are TRBV27 and TRBJ2-1; perhaps TRBD2 as D (7 bases). The CDR3 spans 13 residues. CDR1 is MNHEY and CDR2 is SMNVEV in the germline V gene (reference sequence). The germline V and J ends were trimmed by 6 bases and 5 bases, with 11 bases remaining between them. CDR3 sequence reads: CASRGGGHNEQFF. The CDR3, as DNA: TGTGCCAGCAGAGGGGGGGGGCACAATGAGCAGTTCTTC.

About this clone itself: The junction does not match germline at one end; this may be a read error. The chain has TRBV27 and TRBJ2-1; 13 bases line up with TRBD2. The germline V gene has CDR1 MNHEY and CDR2 SMNVEV (reference sequence). The CDR3 sequence is 14 residues long. The CDR3 coding sequence is TGTGCCAGCAGTTCGGGACTAGCGGGGAGACACCTTATCTTC. Amino acids: CASSSGLAGRHLIF.

The rearrangement joins TRBV6-6 to TRBJ2-6, with 7 nucleotides matching TRBD1. The junction had 3 bases not matched to a gene; V was cut back by 2 bases and J by 2 bases. Germline-derived CDR1 and CDR2 are MNHNY and SVGAGI (reference sequence). The CDR3 covers 16 residues. This CDR3 reads CASSYRQGAGANVLTF. CDR3 sequence (DNA): TGTGCCAGCAGTTACAGACAGGGAGCTGGGGCCAACGTCCTGACTTTC.

The chain has TRBV19 and TRBJ2-7; D unclear. The V end lost 5 bases, the J end lost 4 bases, and 12 bases lay between the germline ends. Germline CDR1 is LNHDA and CDR2 is SQIVND (reference sequence). This CDR3 comprises 13 residues. CDR3 sequence reads: CASSRSQAYEQYF. The CDR3 DNA reads as TGTGCCAGTAGTCGTTCCCAGGCTTACGAGCAGTACTTC.

The table lists this clone with a count of one. The CDR3 loop reads CASSLGPTGGNQPQHF. Written as DNA, the CDR3 is TGTGCCAGCAGCTTAGGCCCAACAGGGGGGAATCAGCCCCAGCATTTT. This chain links TRBV13 with TRBJ1-5, with 8 positions matching TRBD1. Trimming removed 0 bases from V and 4 bases from J; junction bases left unmatched: 5. Germline V gene data show CDR1 as PRHDT and CDR2 as FYEKMQ (reference sequence). The CDR3 has 16 amino acids.